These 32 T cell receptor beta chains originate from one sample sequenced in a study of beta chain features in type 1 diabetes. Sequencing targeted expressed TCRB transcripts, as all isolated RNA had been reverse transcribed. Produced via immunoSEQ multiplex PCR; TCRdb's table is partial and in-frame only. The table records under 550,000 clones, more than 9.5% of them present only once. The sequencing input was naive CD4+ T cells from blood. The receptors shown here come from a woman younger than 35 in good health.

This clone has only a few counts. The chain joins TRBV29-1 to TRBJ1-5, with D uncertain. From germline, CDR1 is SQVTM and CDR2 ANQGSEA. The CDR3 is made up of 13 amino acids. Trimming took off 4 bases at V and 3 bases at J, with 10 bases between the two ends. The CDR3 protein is CSVVAAFNQPQHF. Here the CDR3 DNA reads TGCAGCGTTGTGGCGGCCTTCAATCAGCCCCAGCATTTT.

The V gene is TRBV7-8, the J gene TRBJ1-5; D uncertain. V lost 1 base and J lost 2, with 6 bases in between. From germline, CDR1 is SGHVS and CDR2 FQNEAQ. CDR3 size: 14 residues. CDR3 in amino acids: CASSLVVGNQPQHF. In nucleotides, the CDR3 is TGTGCCAGCAGCTTAGTTGTGGGCAATCAGCCCCAGCATTTT.

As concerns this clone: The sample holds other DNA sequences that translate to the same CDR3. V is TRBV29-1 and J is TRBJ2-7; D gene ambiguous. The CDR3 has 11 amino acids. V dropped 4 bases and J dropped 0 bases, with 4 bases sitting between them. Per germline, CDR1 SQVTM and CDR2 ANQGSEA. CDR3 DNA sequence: TGCAGCGTTGTACGCTCCTACGAGCAGTACTTC. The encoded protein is CSVVRSYEQYF.

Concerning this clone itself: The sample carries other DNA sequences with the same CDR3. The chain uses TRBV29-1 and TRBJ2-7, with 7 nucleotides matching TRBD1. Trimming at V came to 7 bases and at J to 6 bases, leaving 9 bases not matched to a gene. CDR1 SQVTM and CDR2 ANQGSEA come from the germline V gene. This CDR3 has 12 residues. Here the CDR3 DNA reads TGCAGCGCCGGGACAGTGAGAAGCGAGCAGTACTTC. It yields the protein CSAGTVRSEQYF.

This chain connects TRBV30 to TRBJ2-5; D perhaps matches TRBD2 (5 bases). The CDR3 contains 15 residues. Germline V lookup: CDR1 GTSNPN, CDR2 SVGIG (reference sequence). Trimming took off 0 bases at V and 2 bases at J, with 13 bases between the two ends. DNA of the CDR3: TGTGCCTGGAGTGTAAATTTCAGCGGACAAGAGACCCAGTACTTC. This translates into CAWSVNFSGQETQYF. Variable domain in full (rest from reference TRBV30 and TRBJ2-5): SQTIHQWPATLVQPVGSPLSLECTVEGTSNPNLYWYRQAAGRGLQLLFYSVGIGQISSEVPQNLSASRPQDRQFILSSKKLLLSDSGFYLCAWSVNFSGQETQYFGPGTRLLVL.

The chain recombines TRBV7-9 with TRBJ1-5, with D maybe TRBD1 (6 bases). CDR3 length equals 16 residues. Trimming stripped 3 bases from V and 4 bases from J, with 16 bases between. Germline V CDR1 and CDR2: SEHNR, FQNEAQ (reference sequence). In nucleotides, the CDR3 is TGTGCCAGCAGCTTCAGGGGCGGAGGGGAAAATCAGCCCCAGCATTTT. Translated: CASSFRGGGENQPQHF.

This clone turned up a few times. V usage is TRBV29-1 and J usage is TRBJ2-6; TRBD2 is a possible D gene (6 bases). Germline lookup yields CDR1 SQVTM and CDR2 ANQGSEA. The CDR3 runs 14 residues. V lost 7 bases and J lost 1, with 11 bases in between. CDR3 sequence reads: CSGAGGSGANVLTF. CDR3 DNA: TGCAGCGGGGCCGGGGGATCTGGGGCCAACGTCCTGACTTTC.

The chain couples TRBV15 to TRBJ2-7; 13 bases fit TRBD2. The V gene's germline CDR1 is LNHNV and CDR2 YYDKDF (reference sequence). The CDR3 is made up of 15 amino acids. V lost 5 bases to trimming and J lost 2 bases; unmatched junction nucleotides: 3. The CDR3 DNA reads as TGTGCCACCAGCGAAACTAGCGGGAGGGCCTACGAGCAGTACTTC. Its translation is CATSETSGRAYEQYF.

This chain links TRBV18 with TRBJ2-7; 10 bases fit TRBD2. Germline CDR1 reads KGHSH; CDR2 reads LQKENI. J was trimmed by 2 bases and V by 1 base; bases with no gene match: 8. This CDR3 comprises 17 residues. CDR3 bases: TGTGCCAGCTCACCACGGGGGCTAGCGGGAGCCCCCTACGAGCAGTACTTC. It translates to CASSPRGLAGAPYEQYF.

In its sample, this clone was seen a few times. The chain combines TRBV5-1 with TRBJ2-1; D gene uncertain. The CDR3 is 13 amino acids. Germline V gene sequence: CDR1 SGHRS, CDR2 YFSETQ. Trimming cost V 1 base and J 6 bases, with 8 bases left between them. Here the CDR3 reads CASSLLLVNEQFF. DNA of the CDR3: TGCGCCAGCAGCTTGTTATTAGTCAATGAGCAGTTCTTC.

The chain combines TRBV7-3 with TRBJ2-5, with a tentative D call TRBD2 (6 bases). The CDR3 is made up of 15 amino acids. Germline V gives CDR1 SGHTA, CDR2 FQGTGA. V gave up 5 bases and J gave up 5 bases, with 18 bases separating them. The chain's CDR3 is CASSERDSPWETQYF. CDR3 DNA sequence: TGTGCCAGCAGCGAACGGGACTCGCCCTGGGAGACCCAGTACTTC.

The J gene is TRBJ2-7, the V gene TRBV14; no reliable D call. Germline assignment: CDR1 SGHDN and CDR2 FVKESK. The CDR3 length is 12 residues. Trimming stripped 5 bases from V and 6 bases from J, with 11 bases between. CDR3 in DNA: TGTGCCAGCAGCTCACCCCCTTCCGAGCAGTACTTC. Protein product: CASSSPPSEQYF.

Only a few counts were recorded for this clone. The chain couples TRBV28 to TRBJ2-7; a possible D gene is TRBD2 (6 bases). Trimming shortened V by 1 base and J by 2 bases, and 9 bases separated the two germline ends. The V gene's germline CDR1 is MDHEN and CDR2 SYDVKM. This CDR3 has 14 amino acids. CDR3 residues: CASSLSGETYEQYV. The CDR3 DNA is TGTGCCAGCAGTTTATCGGGGGAGACCTACGAGCAGTACGTC.

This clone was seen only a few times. The CDR3 DNA follows: TGTGCCAGTGCCGGGACAGGGCTAAGCACAGATACGCAGTATTTT. Its protein is CASAGTGLSTDTQYF. The V and J genes are TRBV7-8 and TRBJ2-3, with 9 bases fitting TRBD1. The CDR3 runs to 15 residues. Trimming at V came to 9 bases and at J to 0 bases, leaving 7 bases not matched to a gene. The germline gives CDR1 SGHVS, CDR2 FQNEAQ.

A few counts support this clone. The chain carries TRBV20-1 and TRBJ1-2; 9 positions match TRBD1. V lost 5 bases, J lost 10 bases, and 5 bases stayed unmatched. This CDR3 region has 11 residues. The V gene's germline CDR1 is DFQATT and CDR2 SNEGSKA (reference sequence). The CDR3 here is CSAVRTGDYTF. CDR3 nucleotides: TGCAGTGCTGTAAGGACAGGGGACTACACCTTC.

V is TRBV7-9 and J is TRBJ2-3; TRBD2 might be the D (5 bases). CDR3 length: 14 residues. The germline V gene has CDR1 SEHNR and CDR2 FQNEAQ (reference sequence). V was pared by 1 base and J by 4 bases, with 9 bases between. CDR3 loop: CASSLGAGPDTQYF. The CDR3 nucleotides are TGTGCCAGCAGCTTAGGGGCGGGCCCAGATACGCAGTATTTT.

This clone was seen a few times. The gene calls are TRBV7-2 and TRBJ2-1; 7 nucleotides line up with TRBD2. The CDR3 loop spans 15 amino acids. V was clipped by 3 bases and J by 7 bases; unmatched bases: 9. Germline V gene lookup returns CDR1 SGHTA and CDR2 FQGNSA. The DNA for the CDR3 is TGTGCCAGCAGCTTCAACACTAGCGCCGGTAATGAGCAGTTCTTC. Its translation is CASSFNTSAGNEQFF. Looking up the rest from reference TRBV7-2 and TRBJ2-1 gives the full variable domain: GAGVSQSPSNKVTEKGKDVELRCDPISGHTALYWYRQSLGQGLEFLIYFQGNSAPDKSGLPSDRFSAERTGGSVSTLTIQRTQQEDSAVYLCASSFNTSAGNEQFFGPGTRLTVL.

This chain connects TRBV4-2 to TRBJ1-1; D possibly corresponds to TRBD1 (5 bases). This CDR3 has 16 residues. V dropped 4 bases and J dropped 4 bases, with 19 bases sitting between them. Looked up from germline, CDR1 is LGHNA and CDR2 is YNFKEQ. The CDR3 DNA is TGTGCCAGCAGCCCCGAATCCACAGGATTTCTCACTGAAGCTTTCTTT. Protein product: CASSPESTGFLTEAFF.

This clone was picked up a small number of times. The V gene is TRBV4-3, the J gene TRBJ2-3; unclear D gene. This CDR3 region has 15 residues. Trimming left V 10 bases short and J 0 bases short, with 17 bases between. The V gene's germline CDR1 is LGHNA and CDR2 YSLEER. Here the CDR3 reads CATGRSFGSTDTQYF. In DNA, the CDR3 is TGCGCCACGGGTCGTTCTTTCGGGAGCACAGATACGCAGTATTTT.

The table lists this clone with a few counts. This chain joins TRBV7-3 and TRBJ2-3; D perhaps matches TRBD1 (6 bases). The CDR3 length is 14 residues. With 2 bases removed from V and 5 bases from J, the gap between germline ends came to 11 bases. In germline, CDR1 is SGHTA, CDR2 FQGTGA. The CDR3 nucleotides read TGTGCCAGCAGCTTATGGGGGCCTCGAGATACGCAGTATTTT. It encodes CASSLWGPRDTQYF.

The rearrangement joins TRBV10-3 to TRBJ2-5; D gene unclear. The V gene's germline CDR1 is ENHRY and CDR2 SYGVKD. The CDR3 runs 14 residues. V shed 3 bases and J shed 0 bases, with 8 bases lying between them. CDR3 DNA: TGTGCCATCAGTGAAAAACAGTACCAAGAGACCCAGTACTTC. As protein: CAISEKQYQETQYF.

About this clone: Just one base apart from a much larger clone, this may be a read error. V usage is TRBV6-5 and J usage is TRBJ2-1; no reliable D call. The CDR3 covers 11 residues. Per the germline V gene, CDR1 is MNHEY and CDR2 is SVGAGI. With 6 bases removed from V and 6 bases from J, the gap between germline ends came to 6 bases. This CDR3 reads CASRGRNEQFF. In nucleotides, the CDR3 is TGTGCCAGCAGAGGACGCAATGAGCAGTTCTTC.

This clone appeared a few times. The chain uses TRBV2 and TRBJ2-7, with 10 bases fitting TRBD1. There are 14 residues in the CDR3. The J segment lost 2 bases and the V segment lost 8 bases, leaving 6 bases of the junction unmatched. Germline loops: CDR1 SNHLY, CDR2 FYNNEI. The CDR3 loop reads CASGPGQGPYEQYF. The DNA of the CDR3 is TGTGCCAGCGGCCCGGGACAGGGGCCCTACGAGCAGTACTTC.

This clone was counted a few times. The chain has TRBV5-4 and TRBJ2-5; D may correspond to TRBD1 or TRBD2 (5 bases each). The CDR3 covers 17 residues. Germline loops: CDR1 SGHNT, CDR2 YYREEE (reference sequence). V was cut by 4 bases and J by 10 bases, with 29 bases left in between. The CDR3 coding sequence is TGTGCCAGCAGCGACCTCGACGACTTCGGGACCCCTGGGGGCCAGTACTTC. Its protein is CASSDLDDFGTPGGQYF.

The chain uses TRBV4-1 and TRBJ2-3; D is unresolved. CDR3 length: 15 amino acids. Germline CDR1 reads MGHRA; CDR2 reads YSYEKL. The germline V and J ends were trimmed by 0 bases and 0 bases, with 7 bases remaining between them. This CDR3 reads CASSQDTRSTDTQYF. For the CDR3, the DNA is TGCGCCAGCAGCCAAGATACACGTAGCACAGATACGCAGTATTTT.

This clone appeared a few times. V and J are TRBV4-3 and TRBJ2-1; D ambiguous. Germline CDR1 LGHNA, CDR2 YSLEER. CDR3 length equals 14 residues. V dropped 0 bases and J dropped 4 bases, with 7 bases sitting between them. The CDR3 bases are TGCGCCAGCAGCCAAGAATTCAGATACAATGAGCAGTTCTTC. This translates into CASSQEFRYNEQFF.

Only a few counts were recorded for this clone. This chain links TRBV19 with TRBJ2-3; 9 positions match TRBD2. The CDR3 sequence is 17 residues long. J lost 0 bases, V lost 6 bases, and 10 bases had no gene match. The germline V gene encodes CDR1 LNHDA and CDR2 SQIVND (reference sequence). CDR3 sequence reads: CASSNPRTSVSTDTQYF. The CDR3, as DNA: TGTGCCAGTAGCAACCCAAGGACTAGCGTTAGCACAGATACGCAGTATTTT.

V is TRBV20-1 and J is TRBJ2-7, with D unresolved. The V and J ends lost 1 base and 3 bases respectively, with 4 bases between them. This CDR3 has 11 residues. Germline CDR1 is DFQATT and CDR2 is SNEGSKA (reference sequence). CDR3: CSARGDYEQYF. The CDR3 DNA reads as TGCAGTGCTAGAGGGGACTACGAGCAGTACTTC.

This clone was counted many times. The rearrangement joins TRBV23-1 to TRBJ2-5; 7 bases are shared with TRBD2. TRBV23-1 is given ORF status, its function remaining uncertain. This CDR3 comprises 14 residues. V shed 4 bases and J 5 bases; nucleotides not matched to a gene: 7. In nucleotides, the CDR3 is TGCGCCAGCAGTCTAGGGAGGGATCCCGAGACCCAGTACTTC. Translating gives CASSLGRDPETQYF.

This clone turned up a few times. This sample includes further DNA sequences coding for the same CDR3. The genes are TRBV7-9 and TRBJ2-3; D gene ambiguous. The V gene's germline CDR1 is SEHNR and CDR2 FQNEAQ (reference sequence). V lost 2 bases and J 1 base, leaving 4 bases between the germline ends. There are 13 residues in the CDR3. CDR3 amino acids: CASSLSGTDTQYF. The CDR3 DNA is TGTGCCAGCAGCTTATCCGGCACAGATACGCAGTATTTT.

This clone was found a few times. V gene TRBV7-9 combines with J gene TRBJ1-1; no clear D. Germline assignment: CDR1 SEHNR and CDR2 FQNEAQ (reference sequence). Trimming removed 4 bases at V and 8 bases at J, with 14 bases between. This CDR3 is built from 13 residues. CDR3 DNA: TGTGCCAGCAGCTCCCGGACGCGCGTAGAAGCTTTCTTT. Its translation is CASSSRTRVEAFF.

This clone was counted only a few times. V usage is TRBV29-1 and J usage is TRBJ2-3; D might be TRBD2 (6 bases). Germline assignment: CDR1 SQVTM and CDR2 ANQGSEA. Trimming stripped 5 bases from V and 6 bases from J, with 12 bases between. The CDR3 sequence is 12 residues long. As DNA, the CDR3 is TGCAGCGTTATTACGGGAGCGGATACGCAGTATTTT. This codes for CSVITGADTQYF.